These 8 T cell receptor beta chains originate from one sample sequenced in a study of human T cells and chemical hapten exposure. One entry per CDR3 protein, called by TCRdb with MiXCR from the RACE reads. The sample lists roughly 52,000 distinct CDR3 sequences, about 11% seen once, with 1.8% in the top ten. The time point was: patch test 1, 2 weeks after DPC sensitization. Treatment of the sample: therapeutic diphenylcyclopropenone sensitization with weekly scalp DPC. Total RNA was extracted from unfractionated whole blood. Sequenced here: whole blood, sampled in connection with sensitization to the hapten diphenylcyclopropenone (DPC). These TCRs come from a woman in her forties with alopecia areata. Some clones in this sample may be carry-over from other donors' samples.

This rearrangement joins TRBV7-2 to TRBJ2-1, with 13 bases identical to TRBD2. The junction had 12 bases not matched to a gene; V was cut back by 4 bases and J by 9 bases. CDR3 length equals 17 residues. The germline CDR1 and CDR2 sequences are SGHTA and FQGNSA. The CDR3 spells CASSSRGLAGEGSEQFF. Written as DNA, the CDR3 is TGTGCCAGCAGCTCCAGAGGACTAGCGGGAGAGGGGAGTGAGCAGTTCTTC.

This clonotype was observed a few times. This chain links TRBV11-2 with TRBJ2-3; 7 bases match TRBD1. V shed 3 bases, J shed 3 bases, and the junction held 6 bases outside the gene matches. The germline CDR1 and CDR2 sequences are SGHAT and FQNNGV. The CDR3 has 15 amino acids. The CDR3 loop is CASSLREQGTDTQYF. The CDR3 nucleotides read TGTGCCAGCAGCTTGCGTGAACAGGGGACAGATACGCAGTATTTT.

This clonotype occurred many times. The V call is TRBV4-2, the J call TRBJ2-7, with 8 bases fitting TRBD1. This CDR3 spans 16 amino acids. Trimming took 0 bases from V and 2 from J; bases not matched to a gene: 6. Germline V gene sequence: CDR1 LGHNA, CDR2 YNFKEQ. CDR3 loop: CASSQDRSRGPYEQYF. The CDR3 bases are TGTGCCAGCAGCCAAGATAGGAGCAGGGGGCCCTACGAGCAGTACTTC.

The CDR3 nucleotides are TGTGCCAGCAGCTCCAGACATAGCGGGAGCGATGAGCAGTTCTTC. Translation gives CASSSRHSGSDEQFF. The J gene is TRBJ2-1, the V gene TRBV7-2, with 9 bases matching TRBD2. The germline V gene has CDR1 SGHTA and CDR2 FQGNSA. The CDR3 sequence is 15 residues long. J was trimmed by 8 bases and V by 4 bases; bases with no gene match: 9.

This clonotype was found many times. The chain uses TRBV18 and TRBJ2-2; D ambiguous. The CDR3 extends over 11 amino acids. Trimming took 5 bases from V and 6 from J, leaving 4 bases between them. The germline V gene encodes CDR1 KGHSH and CDR2 LQKENI. This CDR3 reads CASSKPGELFF. CDR3 in DNA: TGTGCCAGCTCAAAGCCCGGGGAGCTGTTTTTT.

This clonotype was observed a few times. The chain carries TRBV19 and TRBJ1-5; 9 bases map to TRBD1. Germline-derived CDR1 and CDR2 are LNHDA and SQIVND (reference sequence). CDR3 length: 15 residues. Losses at the gene ends were 3 bases for V and 5 bases for J; bases not matched to a gene: 5. CDR3 sequence: CASSIPTGGYQPQHF. The CDR3 nucleotides read TGTGCCAGTAGTATCCCCACAGGGGGCTATCAGCCCCAGCATTTT.

This chain joins TRBV7-9 and TRBJ2-3, with 7 bases aligning to TRBD2. The CDR3 totals 14 residues. Trimming removed 5 bases from V and 8 bases from J; junction bases left unmatched: 10. Germline assignment: CDR1 SEHNR and CDR2 FQNEAQ (reference sequence). DNA for the CDR3: TGTGCCAGCAGCCTTGGACTAGGGTTAGGTACGCAGTATTTT. It specifies CASSLGLGLGTQYF. Full variable domain (missing parts from reference TRBV7-9 and TRBJ2-3): DTGVSQNPRHKITKRGQNVTFRCDPISEHNRLYWYRQTLGQGPEFLTYFQNEAQLEKSRLLSDRFSAERPKGSFSTLEIQRTEQGDSAMYLCASSLGLGLGTQYFGPGTRLTVL.

The rearrangement links TRBV7-9 to TRBJ2-1; 11 bases are a match to TRBD1. V gave up 5 bases and J gave up 5 bases; unmatched junction bases: 11. Germline loops: CDR1 SEHNR, CDR2 FQNEAQ (reference sequence). The CDR3 length is 17 residues. The CDR3 DNA reads TGTGCCAGCAGCCCTATGTGGACAGGGGGCTATGACAATGAGCAGTTCTTC. This gives the protein CASSPMWTGGYDNEQFF.